The 13 T cell receptor beta chains below were found in one sample sequenced in a study of regulatory T cells in long-lasting Graves disease. Time point denoted: persistent/refractory GD, antithyroid drugs over 5 years with positive TRAb. PBMC RNA was the source of the TCR library. Construction of the TCR beta libraries employed iRepertoire HTBI primers in conjunction with Arm-PCR of CDR3 regions. In TCRdb, the multiplex PCR reads were re-called with MiXCR into one record per CDR3 protein. The top ten clones hold under 50% of a sample with more than 650,000 distinct CDR3 sequences, about 32% of them seen once. Specimen: peripheral blood mononuclear cells (PBMCs), collected when the disease was refractory, from a patient treated with antithyroid drugs. The receptors were sampled from a female donor with Graves disease.

The J gene is TRBJ2-7, the V gene TRBV7-6; D possibly corresponds to TRBD2 (7 bases). Trimming removed 5 bases at V and 2 bases at J, with 19 bases between. Germline V gives CDR1 SGHVS, CDR2 FNYEAQ. The CDR3 has 16 amino acids. The CDR3 reads CASSPGGGRITYEQYF. In DNA, the CDR3 is TGTGCCAGCAGCCCGGGGGGCGGGCGGATCACCTACGAGCAGTACTTC.

The sample holds a few counts of this clonotype. V and J are TRBV29-1 and TRBJ1-1; D is unclear. V was clipped by 3 bases and J by 4 bases, with 12 bases between them. This CDR3 spans 13 amino acids. CDR1 and CDR2 (germline): SQVTM, ANQGSEA. CDR3 amino acids: CSVEERWGTEAFF. The CDR3 coding sequence is TGCAGCGTTGAGGAGAGGTGGGGCACTGAAGCTTTCTTT. Full variable domain (rest looked up from reference TRBV29-1 and TRBJ1-1): SAVISQKPSRDICQRGTSLTIQCQVDSQVTMMFWYRQQPGQSLTLIATANQGSEATYESGFVIDKFPISRPNLTFSTLTVSNMSPEDSSIYLCSVEERWGTEAFFGQGTRLTVV.

There are a few counts of this clonotype. This chain joins TRBV12-3 or TRBV12-4 and TRBJ1-1, with a weak D call TRBD1 (5 bases). V gave up 3 bases and J gave up 6 bases, with 17 bases separating them. The CDR3 is made up of 15 amino acids. The CDR3 nucleotides read TGTGCCAGCAGTTTGGGGGTTACGAAGAGCGCTGAAGCTTTCTTT. Protein product: CASSLGVTKSAEAFF.

The chain carries TRBV3-1 and TRBJ2-7, with D possibly matching TRBD2 (5 bases). This CDR3 contains 14 residues. CDR1 and CDR2 (germline): LGHDT, YNNKEL (reference sequence). Trimming removed 4 bases from V and 3 bases from J, with 13 bases in between. CDR3 loop: CASSPPGVGYEQYF. The CDR3 DNA reads TGTGCCAGCAGCCCTCCCGGGGTGGGCTACGAGCAGTACTTC.

In its sample, this clonotype was seen many times. This sequence joins TRBV28 and TRBJ1-1; the D is unclear. Germline assignment: CDR1 MDHEN and CDR2 SYDVKM. Trimming removed 3 bases from V and 7 bases from J, with 6 bases in between. The CDR3 consists of 11 residues. CDR3 sequence reads: CASSFFNEAFF. The CDR3, as DNA: TGTGCCAGCAGTTTTTTTAATGAAGCTTTCTTT.

The chain joins TRBV20-1 to TRBJ2-1; 15 bases align to TRBD2. V was clipped by 4 bases and J by 1 base; unmatched bases: 5. This CDR3 spans 17 amino acids. The germline gives CDR1 DFQATT, CDR2 SNEGSKA (reference sequence). The CDR3 protein is CSAIAGTSGGSYNEQFF. The CDR3 coding sequence is TGCAGTGCTATCGCGGGGACTAGCGGGGGGTCCTACAATGAGCAGTTCTTC.

This chain joins TRBV19 and TRBJ1-2; a weak D match, TRBD1 (5 bases). Germline V gene sequence: CDR1 LNHDA, CDR2 SQIVND (reference sequence). CDR3 length: 15 residues. V shed 7 bases and J shed 4 bases, with 19 bases lying between them. The CDR3 loop is CASKEGTQISYGYTF. CDR3 nucleotides: TGTGCCAGTAAAGAAGGGACTCAAATATCCTATGGCTACACCTTC. Looking up the rest from reference TRBV19 and TRBJ1-2 gives the full variable domain: DGGITQSPKYLFRKEGQNVTLSCEQNLNHDAMYWYRQDPGQGLRLIYYSQIVNDFQKGDIAEGYSVSREKKESFPLTVTSAQKNPTAFYLCASKEGTQISYGYTFGSGTRLTVV.

The chain is built from TRBV7-6 and TRBJ2-7; perhaps TRBD1 as D (5 bases). CDR1 is SGHVS, CDR2 FNYEAQ, per germline. Deletions cut 3 bases from V and 3 bases from J, with 12 bases between. This CDR3 has 14 residues. As DNA, the CDR3 is TGTGCCAGCAGCTTTGGTGGGGCGGACTACGAGCAGTACTTC. It encodes CASSFGGADYEQYF. Combining the CDR3 with reference TRBV7-6 and TRBJ2-7 gives the whole variable domain GAGVSQSPRYKVTKRGQDVALRCDPISGHVSLYWYRQALGQGPEFLTYFNYEAQQDKSGLPNDRFSAERPEGSISTLTIQRTEQRDSAMYRCASSFGGADYEQYFGPGTRLTVT.

The chain carries TRBV30 and TRBJ1-2; 10 bases line up with TRBD1. CDR3 length: 16 residues. CDR1 is GTSNPN and CDR2 is SVGIG in the germline V gene (reference sequence). Trimming at V came to 0 bases and at J to 2 bases, leaving 6 bases not matched to a gene. CDR3: CAWSVLRQGANYGYTF. In DNA, the CDR3 is TGTGCCTGGAGTGTACTCCGACAGGGGGCGAACTATGGCTACACCTTC.

This clonotype was seen ten or more times. V and J are TRBV28 and TRBJ1-2; 7 bases match TRBD1. The CDR3 has 13 residues. Germline V lookup: CDR1 MDHEN, CDR2 SYDVKM. V trimming: 5 bases; J trimming: 7 bases; junction bases outside the gene matches: 7. The CDR3 here is CASSHRDRGGYTF. The CDR3 nucleotides read TGTGCCAGCAGTCACCGGGACAGAGGTGGCTACACCTTC.

This clonotype appeared a few times. The chain links TRBV5-1 to TRBJ2-2; tentatively, D is TRBD2 (5 bases). The CDR3 covers 15 residues. Germline values: CDR1 SGHRS, CDR2 YFSETQ. V was trimmed by 2 bases and J by 2 bases, leaving 10 bases between them. CDR3 bases: TGCGCCAGCAGCTTTACTAGTCTTAACACCGGGGAGCTGTTTTTT. Translating it yields CASSFTSLNTGELFF.

This clonotype was observed a few times. V usage is TRBV2 and J usage is TRBJ1-2; no firm D call. The germline V gene has CDR1 SNHLY and CDR2 FYNNEI. The CDR3 consists of 12 residues. V was clipped by 2 bases and J by 8 bases, with 9 bases between them. This chain's CDR3 is CASSELGAGYTF. DNA for the CDR3: TGTGCCAGCAGTGAACTTGGCGCCGGCTACACCTTC.

This clonotype showed up many times. This rearrangement joins TRBV28 to TRBJ2-5; 7 bases are a match to TRBD2. Germline CDR1 MDHEN, CDR2 SYDVKM. V was clipped by 3 bases and J by 4 bases; unmatched bases: 8. The CDR3 covers 15 residues. The CDR3 sequence is CASSFWGGRAETQYF. The DNA of the CDR3 is TGTGCCAGCAGTTTCTGGGGGGGGAGGGCAGAGACCCAGTACTTC.